This T cell receptor (beta chain) originates from a study of cytomegalovirus exposure and HLA in healthy donors. The PCR used 60 Vbeta and 13 Jbeta primers. Sequencing used immunoSEQ multiplex PCR; TCRdb keeps in-frame clones, though not all of them. The sample has around 85,000 clones; roughly 77% are singletons. Germline V lookup: CDR1 SGHKS, CDR2 YYEKEE (reference sequence). CDR3 length: 15 residues. Trimming shortened V by 4 bases and J by 4 bases, and 15 bases separated the two germline ends. The donors, nominally healthy at sampling, likely had unrecorded immune exposures. This clone turned up a few times.

Material: PBMCs. This sequence originates from a young man in good health and CMV-seronegative. The chain is built from TRBV5-5 and TRBJ2-1, with a possible D match to TRBD1 (6 bases). The CDR3 coding sequence is TGTGCCAGCAGCCCCGAACAGGGAAAATACAATGAGCAGTTCTTC. Translating it yields CASSPEQGKYNEQFF.